This paragraph covers one T cell receptor (beta chain) sequence. CDR1 and CDR2 from the germline V gene are SGHTA and FQGTGA. This CDR3 is 15 amino acids long. The ends were cut back, 5 bases at V and 6 bases at J, with 19 bases in the middle. The sample is drawn from a study of cytomegalovirus exposure and HLA in healthy donors. Both 60 Vbeta primers and 13 Jbeta primers went into the PCR. The assay was immunoSEQ multiplex PCR, and TCRdb's table has in-frame clones only and misses some. The sample lists 85,000 to 100,000 clones; 75% to 85% were seen once. The sequence was collected from a woman aged 40-49 years in good health and CMV-seronegative. The specimen was PBMCs. V and J are TRBV7-3 and TRBJ1-2; weak D call: TRBD1 (6 bases). CDR3 sequence reads: CASSGSTGRADGYTF. Written as DNA, the CDR3 is TGTGCCAGCAGCGGTTCCACAGGGAGGGCCGATGGCTACACCTTC. Full variable domain (missing parts from reference TRBV7-3 and TRBJ1-2): GAGVSQTPSNKVTEKGKYVELRCDPISGHTALYWYRQSLGQGPEFLIYFQGTGAADDSGLPNDRFFAVRPEGSVSTLKIQRTERGDSAVYLCASSGSTGRADGYTFGSGTRLTVV.